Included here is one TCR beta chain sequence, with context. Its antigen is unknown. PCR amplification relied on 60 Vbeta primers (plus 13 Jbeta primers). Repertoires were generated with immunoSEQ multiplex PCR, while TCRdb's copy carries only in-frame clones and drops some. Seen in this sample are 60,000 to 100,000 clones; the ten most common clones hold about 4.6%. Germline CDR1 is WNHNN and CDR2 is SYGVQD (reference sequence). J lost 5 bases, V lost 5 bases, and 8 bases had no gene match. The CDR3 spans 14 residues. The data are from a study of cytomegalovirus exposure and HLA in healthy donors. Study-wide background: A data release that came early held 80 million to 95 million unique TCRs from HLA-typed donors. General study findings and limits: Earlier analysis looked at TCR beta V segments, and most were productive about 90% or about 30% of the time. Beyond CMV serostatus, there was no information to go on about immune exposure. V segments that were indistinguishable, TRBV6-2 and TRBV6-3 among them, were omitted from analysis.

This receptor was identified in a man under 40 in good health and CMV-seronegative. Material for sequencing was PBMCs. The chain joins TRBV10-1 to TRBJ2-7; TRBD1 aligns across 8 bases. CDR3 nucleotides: TGCGCCAGCAGTCGGTTTCAGGGGGCTGACGAGCAGTACTTC. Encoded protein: CASSRFQGADEQYF.